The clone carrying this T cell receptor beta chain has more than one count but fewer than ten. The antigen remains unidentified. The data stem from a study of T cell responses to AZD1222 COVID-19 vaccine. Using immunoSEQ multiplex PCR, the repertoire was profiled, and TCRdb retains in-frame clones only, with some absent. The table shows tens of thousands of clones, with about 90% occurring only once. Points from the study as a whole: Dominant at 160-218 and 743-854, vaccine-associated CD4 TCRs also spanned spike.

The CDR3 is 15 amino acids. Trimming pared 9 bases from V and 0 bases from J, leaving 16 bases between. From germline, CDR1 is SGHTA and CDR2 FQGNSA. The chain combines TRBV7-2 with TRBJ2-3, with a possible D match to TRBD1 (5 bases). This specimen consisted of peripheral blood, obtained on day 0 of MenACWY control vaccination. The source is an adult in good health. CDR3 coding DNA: TGTGCCAGTGGGCCGTCCCCAGGGAGCACAGATACGCAGTATTTT. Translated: CASGPSPGSTDTQYF.